The text below deals with one T cell receptor beta chain. With a J-beta primer mix and a sample-barcoded 5' primer, a second PCR ran 7 to 11 cycles. A template-switch adaptor that had 12 random nucleotides put a tag on each cDNA molecule. TCRdb used MiXCR to reprocess the 5' RACE reads, holding one entry per CDR3 protein. The sample comprises around 1,700,000 distinct CDR3 sequences, roughly 30% of which are singletons, and 6.5% to 8.5% rests with the top ten. The entry originates in a study of blood T cells in healthy people across ages. V was pared by 1 base and J by 6 bases, with 13 bases of the junction left unmatched. The CDR3 spans 18 residues. CDR1 is SEHNR and CDR2 is FQNEAQ in the germline V gene (reference sequence).

This chain links TRBV7-9 with TRBJ2-1; 9 bases line up with TRBD2. The sequencing sample was made of blood. This sequence originates from a woman in her thirties in good health. In nucleotides, the CDR3 is TGTGCCAGCAGCTTAGGATGGCCGGGACTAGCCTTGCTCAATGAGCAGTTCTTC. Its protein product is CASSLGWPGLALLNEQFF.